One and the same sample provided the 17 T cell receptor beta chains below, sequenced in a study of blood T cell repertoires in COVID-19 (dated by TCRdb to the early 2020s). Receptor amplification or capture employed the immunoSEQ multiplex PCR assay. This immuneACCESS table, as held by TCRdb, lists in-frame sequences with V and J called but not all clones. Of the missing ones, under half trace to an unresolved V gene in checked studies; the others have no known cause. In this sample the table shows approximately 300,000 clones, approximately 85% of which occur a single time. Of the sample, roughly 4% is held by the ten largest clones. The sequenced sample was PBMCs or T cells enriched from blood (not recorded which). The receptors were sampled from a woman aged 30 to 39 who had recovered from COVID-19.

In DNA form, the CDR3 reads TGTGCCAGCAGTTCCGACAGGGTTGAAAAACTGTTTTTT. Translating gives CASSSDRVEKLFF. The chain has TRBV28 and TRBJ1-4; TRBD1 aligns across 7 bases. Germline CDR1 is MDHEN and CDR2 is SYDVKM. This CDR3 region has 13 residues. V was clipped by 4 bases and J by 7 bases; unmatched bases: 3.

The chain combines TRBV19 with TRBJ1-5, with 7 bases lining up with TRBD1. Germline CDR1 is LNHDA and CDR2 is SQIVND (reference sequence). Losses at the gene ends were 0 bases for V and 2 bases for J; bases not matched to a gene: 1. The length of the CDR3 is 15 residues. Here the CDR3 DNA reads TGTGCCAGTAGTATAGAAGGGGGCCGCAATCAGCCCCAGCATTTT. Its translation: CASSIEGGRNQPQHF.

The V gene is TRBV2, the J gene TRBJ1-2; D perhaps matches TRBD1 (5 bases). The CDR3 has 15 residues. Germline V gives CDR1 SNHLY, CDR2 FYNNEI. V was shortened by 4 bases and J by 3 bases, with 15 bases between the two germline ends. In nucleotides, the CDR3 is TGTGCCAGCAGTGTGGTGGGGGGGATACACTATGGCTACACCTTC. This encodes CASSVVGGIHYGYTF.

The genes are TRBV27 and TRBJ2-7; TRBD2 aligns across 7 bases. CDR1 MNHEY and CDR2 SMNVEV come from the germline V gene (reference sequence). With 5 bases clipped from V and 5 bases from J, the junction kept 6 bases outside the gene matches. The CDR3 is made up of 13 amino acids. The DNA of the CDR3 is TGTGCCAGCAGTCCGACTAGCTTGCACGAGCAGTACTTC. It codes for CASSPTSLHEQYF.

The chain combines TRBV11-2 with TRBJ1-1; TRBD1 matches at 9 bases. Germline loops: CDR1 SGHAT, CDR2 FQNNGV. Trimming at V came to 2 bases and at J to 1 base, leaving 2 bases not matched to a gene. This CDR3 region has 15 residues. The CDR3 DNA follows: TGTGCCAGCAGCTTATGGGGACAGGGGAACACTGAAGCTTTCTTT. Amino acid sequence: CASSLWGQGNTEAFF.

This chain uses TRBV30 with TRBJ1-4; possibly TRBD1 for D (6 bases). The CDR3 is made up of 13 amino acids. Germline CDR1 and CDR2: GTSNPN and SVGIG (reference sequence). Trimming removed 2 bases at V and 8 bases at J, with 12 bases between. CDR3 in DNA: TGTGCCTGGAGTTTTTCCGGGACAGAAAAACTGTTTTTT. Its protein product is CAWSFSGTEKLFF.

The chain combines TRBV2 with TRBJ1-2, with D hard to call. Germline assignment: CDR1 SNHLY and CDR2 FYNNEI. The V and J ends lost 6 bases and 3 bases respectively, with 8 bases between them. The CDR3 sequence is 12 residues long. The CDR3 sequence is CASRGDDYGYTF. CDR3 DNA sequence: TGTGCCAGCAGGGGAGACGACTATGGCTACACCTTC.

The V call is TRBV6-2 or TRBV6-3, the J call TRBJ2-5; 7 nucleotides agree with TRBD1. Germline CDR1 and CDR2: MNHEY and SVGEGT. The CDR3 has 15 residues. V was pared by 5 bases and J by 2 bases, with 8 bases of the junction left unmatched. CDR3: CASSTTRDSQETQYF. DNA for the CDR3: TGTGCCAGCAGTACGACCAGGGACAGTCAAGAGACCCAGTACTTC.

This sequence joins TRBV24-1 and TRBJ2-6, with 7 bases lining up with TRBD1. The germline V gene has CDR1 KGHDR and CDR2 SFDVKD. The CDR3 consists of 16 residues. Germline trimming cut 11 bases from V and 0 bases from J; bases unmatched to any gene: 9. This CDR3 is CAIAGQDPSGANVLTF. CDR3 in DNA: TGTGCCATCGCTGGACAGGACCCCTCTGGGGCCAACGTCCTGACTTTC.

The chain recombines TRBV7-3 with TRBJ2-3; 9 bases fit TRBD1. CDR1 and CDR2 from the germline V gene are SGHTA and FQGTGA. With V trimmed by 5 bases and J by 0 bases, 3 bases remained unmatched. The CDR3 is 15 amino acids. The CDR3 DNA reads TGTGCCAGCAGCACAGGGGGCGGGAGCACAGATACGCAGTATTTT. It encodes CASSTGGGSTDTQYF.

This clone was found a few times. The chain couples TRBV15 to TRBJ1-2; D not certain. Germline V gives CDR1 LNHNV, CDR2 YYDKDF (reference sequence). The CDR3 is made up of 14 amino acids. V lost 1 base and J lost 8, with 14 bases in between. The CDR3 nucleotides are TGTGCCACCAGCAGAGTCGAACAGACGATGGGCTACACCTTC. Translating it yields CATSRVEQTMGYTF.

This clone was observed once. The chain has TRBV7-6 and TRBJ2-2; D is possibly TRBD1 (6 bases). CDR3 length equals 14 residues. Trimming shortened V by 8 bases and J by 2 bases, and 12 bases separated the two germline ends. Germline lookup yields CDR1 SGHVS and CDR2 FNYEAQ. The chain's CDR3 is CASRVGGNTGELFF. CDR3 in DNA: TGTGCCAGCCGGGTAGGGGGAAACACCGGGGAGCTGTTTTTT.

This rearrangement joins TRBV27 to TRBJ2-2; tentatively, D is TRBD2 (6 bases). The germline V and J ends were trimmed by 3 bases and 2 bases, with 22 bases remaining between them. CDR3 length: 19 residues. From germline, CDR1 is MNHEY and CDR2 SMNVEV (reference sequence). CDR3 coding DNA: TGTGCCAGCAGTTTTCGCCCGTCGGGGAGGACTCAAAACACCGGGGAGCTGTTTTTT. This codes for CASSFRPSGRTQNTGELFF.

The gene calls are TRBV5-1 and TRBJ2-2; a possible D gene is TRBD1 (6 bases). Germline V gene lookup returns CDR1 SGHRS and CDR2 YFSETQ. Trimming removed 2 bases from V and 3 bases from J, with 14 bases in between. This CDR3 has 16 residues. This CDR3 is CASSLQPSGDTGELFF. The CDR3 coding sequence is TGCGCCAGCAGCTTACAGCCGTCAGGGGACACCGGGGAGCTGTTTTTT.

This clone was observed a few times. CDR3 loop: CASSLESSGGTYEQFF. The DNA for the CDR3 is TGTGCCAGCAGTTTAGAGTCTAGCGGGGGGACTTATGAGCAGTTCTTC. The gene calls are TRBV27 and TRBJ2-1; TRBD2 agrees at 11 bases. Germline CDR1 MNHEY, CDR2 SMNVEV (reference sequence). V lost 2 bases and J lost 8; bases outside the gene matches: 8. The CDR3 runs to 16 residues.

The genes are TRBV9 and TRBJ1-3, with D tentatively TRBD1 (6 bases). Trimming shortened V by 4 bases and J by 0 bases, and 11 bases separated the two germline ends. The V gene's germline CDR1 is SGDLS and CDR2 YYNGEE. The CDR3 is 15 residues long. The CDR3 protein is CASSSGTFSGNTIYF. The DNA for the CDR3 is TGTGCCAGCAGCTCCGGGACATTCTCTGGAAACACCATATATTTT.

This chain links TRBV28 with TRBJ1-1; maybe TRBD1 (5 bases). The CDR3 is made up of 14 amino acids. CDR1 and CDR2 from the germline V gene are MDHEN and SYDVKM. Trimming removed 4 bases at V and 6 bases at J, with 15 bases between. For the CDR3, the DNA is TGTGCCAGCAGTTCCCGTCGGGGGAGGGCTGAAGCTTTCTTT. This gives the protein CASSSRRGRAEAFF.